The present entry profiles one T cell receptor beta chain with its context. Assay used: immunoSEQ multiplex PCR; TCRdb lists only in-frame clones, some missing. The table lists some 260,000 clones, approximately 79% of them singletons. Germline CDR1 is LNHDA and CDR2 is SQIVND (reference sequence). V lost 2 bases and J lost 1; bases outside the gene matches: 2. This CDR3 comprises 16 residues. These data belong to a study of blood T cell repertoires in COVID-19. The source material was peripheral blood. This TCR came from a woman aged 40 to 50 with active or convalescent COVID-19. This chain connects TRBV19 to TRBJ2-7, with 13 bases lining up with TRBD2. In nucleotides, the CDR3 is TGTGCCAGTAGTATAAGGACTAGCGGGGGTTCCTACGAGCAGTACTTC. Protein sequence: CASSIRTSGGSYEQYF.